The 20 T cell receptor beta chains in this list originate from one sample, sequenced in a study of glioma-infiltrating T cells after dendritic cell vaccination. The time point: after dendritic cell vaccination, including at tumor progression/relapse. Generated by immunoSEQ multiplex PCR, the TCRdb table keeps only in-frame clones and is missing some. Seen here are over 90,000 clones, around 80% observed once, and the top ten hold approximately 5.5%. The source was blood, collected after dendritic cell vaccination. These receptors were collected from a human donor with glioblastoma.

The genes are TRBV28 and TRBJ1-4; D is ambiguous. The CDR3 has 15 residues. V was clipped by 3 bases and J by 4 bases, with 12 bases between them. Germline CDR1 MDHEN, CDR2 SYDVKM. The CDR3 sequence: CASSFIGGNNEKLFF. The CDR3 DNA reads TGTGCCAGCAGTTTTATTGGAGGGAATAATGAAAAACTGTTTTTT.

The V gene is TRBV6-5, the J gene TRBJ2-3; D is undetermined. The germline CDR1 and CDR2 sequences are MNHEY and SVGAGI. V lost 6 bases, J lost 2 bases, and 15 bases lay in between. The CDR3 has 15 residues. CDR3 DNA: TGTGCCAGCAGCAGACAAGGATTCCCCACAGATACGCAGTATTTT. This translates into CASSRQGFPTDTQYF.

The genes are TRBV19 and TRBJ2-4, with TRBD2 matching 8 bases. The CDR3 is 14 amino acids. Germline values: CDR1 LNHDA, CDR2 SQIVND (reference sequence). The junction had 7 bases not matched to a gene; V was cut back by 2 bases and J by 10 bases. The CDR3 DNA reads as TGTGCCAGTAGTATATTAGGACTAGCAGGTATTCAGTACTTC. It is translated as CASSILGLAGIQYF.

The chain is built from TRBV6-5 and TRBJ2-3; 10 positions agree with TRBD2. V dropped 7 bases and J dropped 3; count of bases not matched to a gene: 7. Germline assignment: CDR1 MNHEY and CDR2 SVGAGI. The CDR3 length is 15 residues. The DNA of the CDR3 is TGTGCCAGCAACTCACTAGCGGGGATAACAGATACGCAGTATTTT. This translates into CASNSLAGITDTQYF.

The chain has TRBV19 and TRBJ2-2; D perhaps matches TRBD1 (5 bases). This CDR3 comprises 16 residues. Germline V gives CDR1 LNHDA, CDR2 SQIVND (reference sequence). V lost 10 bases and J lost 1, with 19 bases in between. CDR3 in amino acids: CATYMGPSWNTGELFF. The CDR3 bases are TGTGCCACCTACATGGGGCCATCCTGGAACACCGGGGAGCTGTTTTTT.

The chain combines TRBV28 with TRBJ1-2; D perhaps matches TRBD1 (6 bases). The CDR3 extends over 14 amino acids. CDR1 is MDHEN and CDR2 is SYDVKM in the germline V gene. Trimming pared 6 bases from V and 8 bases from J, leaving 19 bases between. The CDR3 nucleotides are TGTGCCAGCAGCTCATATTTACAGGGAAACGGCTACACCTTC. Protein sequence: CASSSYLQGNGYTF.

The chain joins TRBV28 to TRBJ1-2; D is unclear. The CDR3 contains 12 residues. The germline V gene has CDR1 MDHEN and CDR2 SYDVKM. Trimming left V 3 bases short and J 8 bases short, with 10 bases between. In DNA form, the CDR3 reads TGTGCCAGCAGTTTTCTGGAGGGCGGCTACACCTTC. Its translation: CASSFLEGGYTF.

This rearrangement joins TRBV7-8 to TRBJ1-5; D not resolved. The V end was cut by 5 bases, the J end by 3 bases, with 14 bases between. This CDR3 has 15 residues. In germline, CDR1 is SGHVS, CDR2 FQNEAQ. The CDR3 reads CASSRTRAFNQPQHF. The CDR3 DNA sequence: TGTGCCAGCAGCCGTACTAGGGCCTTCAATCAGCCCCAGCATTTT.

This clone has more than one count but fewer than ten. This chain links TRBV29-1 with TRBJ2-1; 8 bases line up with TRBD1. The CDR3 has 13 amino acids. Per the germline V gene, CDR1 is SQVTM and CDR2 is ANQGSEA. Trimming at V came to 4 bases and at J to 5 bases, leaving 4 bases not matched to a gene. The CDR3 DNA reads TGCAGCGTTGCTGGGACAGGACACAATGAGCAGTTCTTC. Its protein product is CSVAGTGHNEQFF.

CDR3 protein: CASSLNGGWANYGYTF. The CDR3 DNA sequence: TGTGCCAGCAGCTTAAACGGAGGTTGGGCTAACTATGGCTACACCTTC. This chain links TRBV7-3 with TRBJ1-2; the D is unclear. The CDR3 consists of 16 residues. Trimming removed 1 base from V and 0 bases from J, with 12 bases in between. From germline, CDR1 is SGHTA and CDR2 FQGTGA.

The CDR3 DNA reads as TGCGCCAGCAGCACAGGGACAGGGAAGAATGAAAAACTGTTTTTT. Protein: CASSTGTGKNEKLFF. The chain uses TRBV5-1 and TRBJ1-4; 9 positions agree with TRBD1. The V and J ends lost 4 bases and 5 bases, in that order; junction bases with no gene match: 6. CDR3 size: 15 residues. CDR1 SGHRS and CDR2 YFSETQ come from the germline V gene.

V gene TRBV27 combines with J gene TRBJ2-2; D is ambiguous. The V end lost 5 bases, the J end lost 4 bases, and 17 bases lay between the germline ends. In germline, CDR1 is MNHEY, CDR2 SMNVEV (reference sequence). The CDR3 consists of 16 residues. In DNA, the CDR3 is TGTGCCAGCAGTCCCAGTGACGGGTCTTTCACCGGGGAGCTGTTTTTT. Its protein product is CASSPSDGSFTGELFF.

V usage is TRBV18 and J usage is TRBJ2-6; no clear D. This CDR3 is 16 amino acids long. The V end lost 2 bases, the J end lost 0 bases, and 8 bases lay between the germline ends. Looked up from germline, CDR1 is KGHSH and CDR2 is LQKENI. The CDR3 reads CASSPLQTSGANVLTF. CDR3 DNA sequence: TGTGCCAGCTCACCATTACAAACCTCTGGGGCCAACGTCCTGACTTTC.

V is TRBV18 and J is TRBJ2-3; no firm D call. Trimming stripped 1 base from V and 5 bases from J, with 10 bases between. The germline V gene has CDR1 KGHSH and CDR2 LQKENI. CDR3 length: 14 residues. CDR3 residues: CASSPQQQEDTQYF. The DNA for the CDR3 is TGTGCCAGCTCACCACAGCAGCAGGAAGATACGCAGTATTTT.

The chain joins TRBV5-1 to TRBJ2-3, with a weak D call TRBD1 (6 bases). From germline, CDR1 is SGHRS and CDR2 YFSETQ. Trimming cost V 2 bases and J 2 bases, with 18 bases left between them. The CDR3 contains 17 residues. This CDR3 reads CASSFIGGPTLTDTQYF. The CDR3 nucleotides read TGCGCCAGCAGCTTTATTGGGGGCCCCACCCTCACAGATACGCAGTATTTT. Variable domain in full (rest from reference TRBV5-1 and TRBJ2-3): KAGVTQTPRYLIKTRGQQVTLSCSPISGHRSVSWYQQTPGQGLQFLFEYFSETQRNKGNFPGRFSGRQFSNSRSEMNVSTLELGDSALYLCASSFIGGPTLTDTQYFGPGTRLTVL.

V gene TRBV6-6 combines with J gene TRBJ1-1, with 7 bases fitting TRBD1. The CDR3 loop spans 13 amino acids. J gave up 6 bases and V 7 bases, and 8 bases lay outside the gene matches. CDR1 MNHNY and CDR2 SVGAGI come from the germline V gene (reference sequence). The CDR3 loop reads CASITTGYAEAFF. In DNA form, the CDR3 reads TGTGCCAGCATTACGACAGGGTACGCTGAAGCTTTCTTT.

The chain couples TRBV30 to TRBJ1-2; D is unresolved. CDR1 GTSNPN and CDR2 SVGIG come from the germline V gene (reference sequence). V gave up 8 bases and J gave up 2 bases, with 12 bases separating them. The CDR3 runs to 12 residues. The CDR3, as DNA: TGTGCCGGGATGACATCGAACTATGGCTACACCTTC. Encoded protein: CAGMTSNYGYTF.

This clone was counted a single time. The J gene is TRBJ1-2, the V gene TRBV19, with D possibly being TRBD1 (6 bases). V gave up 7 bases and J gave up 4 bases, with 10 bases separating them. Germline V gene lookup returns CDR1 LNHDA and CDR2 SQIVND (reference sequence). The CDR3 is 12 residues long. CDR3 DNA: TGTGCCAGTACAAAACAGGGCTATGGCTACACCTTC. Translated, it gives CASTKQGYGYTF.

V usage is TRBV27 and J usage is TRBJ2-1; D is ambiguous. The V gene lost 3 bases and the J gene lost 1 base, with 13 bases spanning the gap. Germline CDR1 reads MNHEY; CDR2 reads SMNVEV (reference sequence). The CDR3 has 16 residues. The CDR3 bases are TGTGCCAGCAGTTTCCACGGGTTAGGTTCCTACAATGAGCAGTTCTTC. Protein: CASSFHGLGSYNEQFF.

The J gene is TRBJ2-7, the V gene TRBV27, with TRBD2 as a possible D gene (6 bases). CDR1 is MNHEY and CDR2 is SMNVEV in the germline V gene (reference sequence). Trimming stripped 2 bases from V and 5 bases from J, with 13 bases between. The CDR3 length is 14 residues. In DNA, the CDR3 is TGTGCCAGCAGTTTAAATTCGGCGGGGCACGAGCAGTACTTC. This gives the protein CASSLNSAGHEQYF.